Listed below are T cell receptor beta chains from one sample, sequenced in a study of T cell clones after liver transplantation. Profiled with immunoSEQ multiplex PCR; TCRdb holds only in-frame clones, not every one. The sample shows about 75,000 clones, roughly 84% of them seen only once. Sequencing used CD4+ T cells from blood, obtained roughly 50 months after liver transplant. Every receptor here comes from a human patient who received a liver transplant. T cells may partly derive from the graft donor. The CDR3 runs from the conserved cysteine through the conserved F or W. A D gene is named only where the DNA matches it firmly. The size entry is marked missing in some rows and otherwise reads once, few, many or a size class.

D gene	V gene	clone size	J gene	CDR3 protein	CDR3 DNA
NA	TRBV19	few	TRBJ2-1	CASSRGNNEQFF	TGTGCCAGTAGTAGGGGGAACAATGAGCAGTTCTTC
NA	TRBV14	NA	TRBJ2-3	CASSQDISTLTDTQYF	TGTGCCAGCAGCCAAGATATCAGTACGCTGACAGATACGCAGTATTTT
NA	TRBV6-6	NA	TRBJ1-1	CASSYSDTEAFF	TGTGCCAGCAGTTACTCGGACACTGAAGCTTTCTTT
NA	TRBV18	NA	TRBJ2-1	CASSPTGNEQFF	TGTGCCAGCTCACCAACCGGGAATGAGCAGTTCTTC
NA	TRBV27	few	TRBJ1-5	CASSLSSTYSNQPQHF	TGTGCCAGCAGTTTATCGTCTACCTATAGCAATCAGCCCCAGCATTTT
NA	TRBV5-1	once	TRBJ1-5	CASNRRQAFEAKPQHF	TGCGCCAGCAATCGTAGACAGGCCTTCGAAGCAAAGCCCCAGCATTTT
NA	TRBV9	medium-sized	TRBJ2-5	CASSLQGGPGTQYF	TGTGCCAGCAGCCTCCAGGGGGGCCCTGGGACCCAGTACTTC
TRBD2	TRBV7-9	NA	TRBJ2-2	CASKEGGRNTGELFF	TGTGCCAGCAAGGAGGGAGGGCGAAACACCGGGGAGCTGTTTTTT
TRBD2	TRBV7-3	once	TRBJ2-1	CASSLPPTSGSAGEQFF	TGTGCCAGCAGCTTACCCCCGACTAGCGGGAGTGCTGGTGAGCAGTTCTTC
NA	TRBV11-3	NA	TRBJ2-3	CASSAAADTQYF	TGTGCCAGCAGCGCCGCCGCAGATACGCAGTATTTT
NA	TRBV11-2	once	TRBJ1-2	CASSLGSYSYGYTF	TGTGCCAGCAGCTTAGGGAGTTATTCCTATGGCTACACCTTC
NA	TRBV6-6	NA	TRBJ1-1	CASSNNRDPEAFF	TGTGCCAGCAGCAACAACAGGGACCCTGAAGCTTTCTTT
NA	TRBV7-2	NA	TRBJ1-2	CASSLDRGDGYTF	TGTGCCAGCAGCTTAGATCGGGGGGACGGCTACACCTTC
NA	TRBV4-1	NA	TRBJ2-5	CASSQDRGGVETQYF	TGCGCCAGCAGCCAAGATCGGGGTGGGGTAGAGACCCAGTACTTC
TRBD1	TRBV19	NA	TRBJ1-5	CASIGSDRGHQPQHF	TGTGCCAGTATCGGGTCGGACAGGGGGCATCAGCCCCAGCATTTT
TRBD1	TRBV19	NA	TRBJ2-1	CASSLGQGVQRSEQFF	TGTGCCAGTAGTCTGGGACAGGGGGTCCAGAGGAGTGAGCAGTTCTTC
NA	TRBV21-1	few	TRBJ1-3	CASSFMGPNNTIYF	TGTGCCAGCAGCTTTATGGGGCCTAATAACACCATATATTTT
NA	TRBV4-3	NA	TRBJ2-3	CASSQGVGGSSTDTQYF	TGCGCCAGCAGCCAAGGGGTCGGGGGCTCTAGCACAGATACGCAGTATTTT
NA	TRBV7-2	NA	TRBJ1-2	CASSAGQNYGYTF	TGTGCCAGCAGCGCCGGACAGAACTATGGCTACACCTTC
TRBD2	TRBV10-3	NA	TRBJ2-3	CAISSRGGSEDTQYF	TGTGCCATCAGTTCTCGGGGGGGCTCCGAAGATACGCAGTATTTT
NA	TRBV7-2	once	TRBJ1-3	CASSLIPLLSSGNTIYF	TGTGCCAGCAGCCTAATTCCCCTCCTCAGCTCTGGAAACACCATATATTTT
NA	TRBV9	NA	TRBJ2-3	CASSARTGQEGTQYF	TGTGCCAGCAGCGCCCGGACAGGCCAGGAGGGTACGCAGTATTTT
NA	TRBV6-5	NA	TRBJ1-2	CAGELPYGYTF	TGTGCCGGGGAGCTGCCCTATGGCTACACCTTC
NA	TRBV6-1	NA	TRBJ1-1	CASVNMNTEAFF	TGTGCCAGCGTCAACATGAACACTGAAGCTTTCTTT
NA	TRBV5-6	once	TRBJ1-2	CASSPRDTGLGYTF	TGTGCCAGTAGCCCTCGGGACACCGGTTTGGGCTACACCTTC
NA	TRBV7-9	few	TRBJ1-3	CASSLEGNTIYF	TGTGCCAGCAGCCTTGAAGGAAACACCATATATTTT
NA	TRBV2	few	TRBJ2-3	CASSGFAPTDTQYF	TGTGCCAGCAGTGGTTTCGCTCCCACAGATACGCAGTATTTT
TRBD2	TRBV5-1	NA	TRBJ2-1	CASSLGGGSYNEQFF	TGCGCCAGCAGCTTAGGCGGGGGATCCTACAATGAGCAGTTCTTC
TRBD1	TRBV6-5	once	TRBJ1-1	CASWAGGRTEAFF	TGTGCCAGCTGGGCAGGGGGAAGGACTGAAGCTTTCTTT
TRBD1	TRBV12-5	NA	TRBJ1-5	CASGPSGQGHNQPQHF	TGTGCTAGTGGTCCCTCGGGACAGGGCCACAATCAGCCCCAGCATTTT
NA	TRBV5-1	NA	TRBJ2-1	CASSPQPGPKYNEQFF	TGCGCCAGCAGCCCCCAACCGGGACCGAAGTACAATGAGCAGTTCTTC
NA	TRBV2	NA	TRBJ2-1	CASTLRMGGFNEQFF	TGTGCCAGCACCCTACGTATGGGGGGCTTTAATGAGCAGTTCTTC
TRBD1	TRBV18	NA	TRBJ2-1	CASSPPTGESGDEQFF	TGTGCCAGCTCACCGCCGACAGGGGAGTCTGGGGATGAGCAGTTCTTC
TRBD1	TRBV10-1	NA	TRBJ1-1	CASRSGQGENTEAFF	TGCGCCAGCAGATCCGGACAGGGAGAGAACACTGAAGCTTTCTTT
NA	TRBV6-5	NA	TRBJ1-5	CASSRGDLNQPQHF	TGTGCCAGCTCTCGGGGAGATTTAAATCAGCCCCAGCATTTT